This T cell receptor (beta chain) is drawn from a study of T cell responses to AZD1222 COVID-19 vaccine. The CDR3 contains 13 residues. In germline, CDR1 is GTSNPN, CDR2 SVGIG (reference sequence). V was pared by 2 bases and J by 5 bases, with 12 bases between. Profiling relied on immunoSEQ multiplex PCR, and the TCRdb table lists in-frame clones only, not all of them. The sample comprises more than 120,000 clones, approximately 91% of which are singletons, and about 5% rests with the top ten. The sample here was peripheral blood, taken 28 days after the second dose of the MenACWY control vaccine. The source is an adult who received the MenACWY meningococcal vaccine as a control. The chain is built from TRBV30 and TRBJ1-1; D gene uncertain. The CDR3 DNA sequence: TGTGCCTGGAGTTCTGGCGGCGGAACTGAAGCTTTCTTT. Its protein product is CAWSSGGGTEAFF.